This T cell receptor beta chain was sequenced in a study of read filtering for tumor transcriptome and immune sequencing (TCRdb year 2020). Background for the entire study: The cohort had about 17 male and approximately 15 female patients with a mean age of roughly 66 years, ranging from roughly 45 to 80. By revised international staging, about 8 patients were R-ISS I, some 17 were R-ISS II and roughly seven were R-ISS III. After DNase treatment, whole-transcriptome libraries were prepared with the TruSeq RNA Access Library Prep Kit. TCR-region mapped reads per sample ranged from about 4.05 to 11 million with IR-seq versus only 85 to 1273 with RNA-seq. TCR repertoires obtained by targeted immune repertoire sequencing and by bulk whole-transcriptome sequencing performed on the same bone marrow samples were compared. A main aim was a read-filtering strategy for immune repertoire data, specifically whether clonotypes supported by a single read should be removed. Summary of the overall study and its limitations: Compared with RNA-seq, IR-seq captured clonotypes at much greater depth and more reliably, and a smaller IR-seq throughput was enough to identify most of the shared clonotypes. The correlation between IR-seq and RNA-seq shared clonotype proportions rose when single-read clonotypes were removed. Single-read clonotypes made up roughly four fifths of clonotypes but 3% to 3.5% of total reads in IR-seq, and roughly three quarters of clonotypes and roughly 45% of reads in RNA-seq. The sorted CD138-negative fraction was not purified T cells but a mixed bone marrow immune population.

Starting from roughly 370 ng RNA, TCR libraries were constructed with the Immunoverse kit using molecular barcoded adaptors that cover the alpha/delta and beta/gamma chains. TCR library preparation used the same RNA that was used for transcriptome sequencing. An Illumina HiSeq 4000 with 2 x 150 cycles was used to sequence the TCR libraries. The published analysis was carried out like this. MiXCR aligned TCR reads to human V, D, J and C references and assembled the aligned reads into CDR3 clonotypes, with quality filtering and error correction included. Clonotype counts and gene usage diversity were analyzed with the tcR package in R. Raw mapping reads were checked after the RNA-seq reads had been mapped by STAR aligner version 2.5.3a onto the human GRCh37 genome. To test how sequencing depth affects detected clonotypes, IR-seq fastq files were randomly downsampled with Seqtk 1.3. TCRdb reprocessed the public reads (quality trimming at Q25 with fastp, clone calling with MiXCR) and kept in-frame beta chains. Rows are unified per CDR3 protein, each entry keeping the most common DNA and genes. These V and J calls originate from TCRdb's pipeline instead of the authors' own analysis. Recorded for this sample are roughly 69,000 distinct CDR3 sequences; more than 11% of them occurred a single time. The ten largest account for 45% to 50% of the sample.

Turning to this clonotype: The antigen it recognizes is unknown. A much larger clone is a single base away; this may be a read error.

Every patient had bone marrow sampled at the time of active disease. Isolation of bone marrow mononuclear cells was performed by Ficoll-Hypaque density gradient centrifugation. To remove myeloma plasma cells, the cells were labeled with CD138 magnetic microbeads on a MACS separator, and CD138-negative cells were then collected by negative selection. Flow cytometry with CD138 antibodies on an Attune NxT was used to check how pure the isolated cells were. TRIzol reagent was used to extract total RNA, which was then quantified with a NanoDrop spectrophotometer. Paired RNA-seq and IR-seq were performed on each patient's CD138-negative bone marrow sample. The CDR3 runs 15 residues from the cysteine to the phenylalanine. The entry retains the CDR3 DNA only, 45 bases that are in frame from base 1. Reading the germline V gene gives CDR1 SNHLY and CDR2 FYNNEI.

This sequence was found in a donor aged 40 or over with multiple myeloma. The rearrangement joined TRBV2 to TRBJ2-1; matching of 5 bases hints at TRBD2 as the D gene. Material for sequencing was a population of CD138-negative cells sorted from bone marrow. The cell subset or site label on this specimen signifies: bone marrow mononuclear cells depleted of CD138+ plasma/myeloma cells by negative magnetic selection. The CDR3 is CASPTAAPSNNEQFF. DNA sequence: TGTGCCAGCCCCACAGCGGCACCCTCCAACAATGAGCAGTTCTTC.